The text below deals with one T cell receptor beta chain. Its antigen is unknown. The sample belongs to a study of T cell repertoires in cytomegalovirus infection. Looking at the study overall: Epitope selection comprised recently identified HLA-C-restricted CMV epitopes and well-studied HLA-B-restricted CMV epitopes.

TCRdb re-called the reads through MiXCR, storing one row per CDR3 protein. There are approximately 600,000 distinct CDR3 sequences in the sample; under 45% occur only once, and about 48% lies in the top ten. This TCR was recovered from a human donor in good health (CMV status not recorded). Some clones in this sample may be carry-over from other donors' samples. The input for sequencing was cultured PBMCs, taken from culture after CMV antigen stimulation.

The CDR3 loop reads CATTGGIGNTEAFF. The CDR3, as DNA: TGTGCCACCACAGGGGGAATAGGGAACACTGAAGCTTTCTTT. The chain links TRBV24-1 to TRBJ1-1, with 7 positions matching TRBD1. With 8 bases clipped from V and 1 base from J, the junction kept 6 bases outside the gene matches. Per the germline V gene, CDR1 is KGHDR and CDR2 is SFDVKD. The CDR3 has 14 amino acids.